Below are 32 T cell receptor beta chains sequenced from a single sample in a study of control samples from healthy donors and cancer patients. Only in-frame clones appear in the TCRdb table, and some are missing; sequencing was by immunoSEQ multiplex PCR. The table shows roughly 450,000 clones, with around 90% occurring only once. The sequencing sample was made of PBMCs. The source is a man aged 40-49 years with head and neck cancer.

This chain uses TRBV18 with TRBJ1-5; D unresolved. Between the trimmed V and J ends, which lost 2 bases and 4 bases, there was a span of 6 bases. Germline V gene sequence: CDR1 KGHSH, CDR2 LQKENI. The CDR3 is 13 residues long. The CDR3 DNA reads TGTGCCAGCTCACCAGGGGAGAATCAGCCCCAGCATTTT. Translating gives CASSPGENQPQHF.

The chain uses TRBV28 and TRBJ2-7, with 10 bases aligning to TRBD1. This CDR3 has 15 residues. J was trimmed by 2 bases and V by 7 bases; bases with no gene match: 8. Germline V gene lookup returns CDR1 MDHEN and CDR2 SYDVKM. The CDR3 DNA is TGTGCCAGCACGCCCTTCGGGACAGGGGCCTACGAGCAGTACTTC. It is translated as CASTPFGTGAYEQYF.

J is TRBJ2-5 and V is TRBV29-1; D is uncertain. V was shortened by 3 bases and J by 2 bases, with 10 bases between the two germline ends. This CDR3 is built from 13 residues. Germline lookup yields CDR1 SQVTM and CDR2 ANQGSEA. CDR3 sequence: CSVDKTAQETQYF. The CDR3 coding sequence is TGCAGCGTTGATAAGACGGCGCAAGAGACCCAGTACTTC.

The chain joins TRBV27 to TRBJ2-5; D ambiguous. Germline V gene lookup returns CDR1 MNHEY and CDR2 SMNVEV (reference sequence). The CDR3 is made up of 13 amino acids. Trimming cost V 3 bases and J 0 bases, with 5 bases left between them. The CDR3, as DNA: TGTGCCAGCAGTTTTGGATACCAAGAGACCCAGTACTTC. Its translation: CASSFGYQETQYF.

This clone was seen only a few times. V usage is TRBV19 and J usage is TRBJ1-5; TRBD1 is a possible D gene (5 bases). The CDR3 has 13 residues. Trimming stripped 5 bases from V and 4 bases from J, with 9 bases between. Germline assignment: CDR1 LNHDA and CDR2 SQIVND (reference sequence). The DNA for the CDR3 is TGTGCCAGTAGTTACGGGGGGAATCAGCCCCAGCATTTT. Translated: CASSYGGNQPQHF.

This sequence joins TRBV4-1 and TRBJ2-2, with D unresolved. The CDR3 has 15 residues. Germline values: CDR1 MGHRA, CDR2 YSYEKL. Trimming removed 1 base from V and 5 bases from J, with 11 bases in between. This CDR3 is CASSQGISQTGELFF. The CDR3 bases are TGCGCCAGCAGCCAAGGAATCAGCCAGACCGGGGAGCTGTTTTTT.

This chain joins TRBV7-2 and TRBJ1-1, with 8 positions matching TRBD1. The CDR3 is made up of 14 amino acids. V lost 5 bases to trimming and J lost 1 base; unmatched junction nucleotides: 3. Germline lookup yields CDR1 SGHTA and CDR2 FQGNSA. CDR3 sequence: CASSNDRGNTEAFF. In nucleotides, the CDR3 is TGTGCCAGCAGCAATGACAGGGGGAACACTGAAGCTTTCTTT. Together with reference TRBV7-2 and TRBJ1-1, the CDR3 gives the full variable domain: GAGVSQSPSNKVTEKGKDVELRCDPISGHTALYWYRQSLGQGLEFLIYFQGNSAPDKSGLPSDRFSAERTGGSVSTLTIQRTQQEDSAVYLCASSNDRGNTEAFFGQGTRLTVV.

This rearrangement joins TRBV9 to TRBJ1-6, with D uncertain. Trimming stripped 0 bases from V and 0 bases from J, with 10 bases between. There are 17 residues in the CDR3. Germline V lookup: CDR1 SGDLS, CDR2 YYNGEE. CDR3 sequence (DNA): TGTGCCAGCAGCGTAGCATGGGTGAGCTCCTATAATTCACCCCTCCACTTT. Its protein product is CASSVAWVSSYNSPLHF. The full variable domain, completed using reference TRBV9 and TRBJ1-6, is DSGVTQTPKHLITATGQRVTLRCSPRSGDLSVYWYQQSLDQGLQFLIQYYNGEERAKGNILERFSAQQFPDLHSELNLSSLELGDSALYFCASSVAWVSSYNSPLHFGNGTRLTVT.

The chain combines TRBV5-1 with TRBJ1-2, with D uncertain. The V gene's germline CDR1 is SGHRS and CDR2 YFSETQ. Trimming stripped 0 bases from V and 2 bases from J, with 14 bases between. The CDR3 extends over 16 amino acids. The CDR3 nucleotides are TGCGCCAGCAGCTTGGAAGAGTCAGTACCCAACTATGGCTACACCTTC. Protein product: CASSLEESVPNYGYTF.

The CDR3 loop reads CASSGQGKVQETQYF. CDR3 nucleotide sequence: TGTGCCAGCTCAGGACAGGGGAAAGTCCAAGAGACCCAGTACTTC. The chain has TRBV18 and TRBJ2-5; TRBD1 matches 9 bases. The CDR3 runs to 15 residues. Germline CDR1 is KGHSH and CDR2 is LQKENI. J was trimmed by 1 base and V by 5 bases; bases with no gene match: 5. The full variable domain, in which reference TRBV18 and TRBJ2-5 provide the parts outside the CDR3, is NAGVMQNPRHLVRRRGQEARLRCSPMKGHSHVYWYRQLPEEGLKFMVYLQKENIIDESGMPKERFSAEFPKEGPSILRIQQVVRGDSAAYFCASSGQGKVQETQYFGPGTRLLVL.

J is TRBJ1-5 and V is TRBV27, with D uncertain. This CDR3 has 14 residues. Germline loops: CDR1 MNHEY, CDR2 SMNVEV (reference sequence). The V end lost 4 bases, the J end lost 0 bases, and 7 bases lay between the germline ends. The CDR3 region has the DNA TGTGCCAGCAGTTCGGGCTATAGCAATCAGCCCCAGCATTTT. It encodes CASSSGYSNQPQHF.

Only one count was recorded for this clone. The gene calls are TRBV30 and TRBJ1-1, with unresolved D. CDR3 length: 13 amino acids. Trimming left V 3 bases short and J 0 bases short, with 8 bases between. Germline V gene sequence: CDR1 GTSNPN, CDR2 SVGIG (reference sequence). In nucleotides, the CDR3 is TGTGCCTGGAGAGGTACCCTGAACACTGAAGCTTTCTTT. This gives the protein CAWRGTLNTEAFF.

The J gene is TRBJ2-5, the V gene TRBV24-1; D call uncertain. The CDR3 is 12 amino acids. V was shortened by 5 bases and J by 3 bases, with 6 bases between the two germline ends. CDR1 and CDR2 from the germline V gene are KGHDR and SFDVKD. This CDR3 reads CATSGAEETQYF. As DNA, the CDR3 is TGTGCCACCAGTGGAGCTGAAGAGACCCAGTACTTC.

The V and J genes are TRBV28 and TRBJ2-7, with D maybe TRBD1 (6 bases). Germline CDR1 MDHEN, CDR2 SYDVKM. With 8 bases removed from V and 1 base from J, the gap between germline ends came to 6 bases. This CDR3 has 11 residues. The CDR3 is CASGTSYEQYF. CDR3 nucleotide sequence: TGTGCCAGCGGGACATCCTACGAGCAGTACTTC.

The V and J genes are TRBV28 and TRBJ1-1; 8 nucleotides agree with TRBD1. Trimming at V came to 5 bases and at J to 5 bases, leaving 13 bases not matched to a gene. CDR3 size: 16 residues. Germline CDR1 and CDR2: MDHEN and SYDVKM. The CDR3 nucleotides read TGTGCCAGCAGTAACCAGGGGGCTCAAGGGCGGACTGAAGCTTTCTTT. It encodes CASSNQGAQGRTEAFF.

V gene TRBV5-6 combines with J gene TRBJ1-5; D not resolved. Per the germline V gene, CDR1 is SGHDT and CDR2 is YYEEEE. CDR3 size: 13 residues. Deletions cut 2 bases from V and 6 bases from J, with 9 bases between. CDR3 sequence: CASSFALGQPQHF. In DNA form, the CDR3 reads TGTGCCAGCAGCTTTGCGTTAGGTCAGCCCCAGCATTTT.

The chain joins TRBV6-5 to TRBJ1-1, with D unresolved. V lost 6 bases and J 5 bases, leaving 16 bases between the germline ends. There are 14 residues in the CDR3. Germline CDR1 MNHEY, CDR2 SVGAGI. CDR3 DNA: TGTGCCAGCAGGTGGACGGAGCGAAGGACTGAAGCTTTCTTT. It translates to CASRWTERRTEAFF.

This rearrangement joins TRBV27 to TRBJ1-6, with D perhaps matching TRBD1 (5 bases). The CDR3 is 16 residues long. V was clipped by 4 bases and J by 6 bases, with 16 bases between them. Germline assignment: CDR1 MNHEY and CDR2 SMNVEV (reference sequence). The CDR3 DNA reads as TGTGCCAGCAGTTACTCAGGGAGTCACCGTAATTCACCCCTCCACTTT. Translating gives CASSYSGSHRNSPLHF.

CDR3 sequence: CASSPQGGAKIYNEQFF. CDR3 in DNA: TGTGCCAGCAGCCCGCAGGGGGGGGCCAAGATCTACAATGAGCAGTTCTTC. V usage is TRBV7-3 and J usage is TRBJ2-1; either TRBD1 or TRBD2 may fit D (7 bases each). V lost 5 bases, J lost 3 bases, and 20 bases lay in between. The CDR3 is 17 amino acids. Germline V gives CDR1 SGHTA, CDR2 FQGTGA.

This clone has a handful of counts. V gene TRBV2 combines with J gene TRBJ1-1, with 7 nucleotides matching TRBD1. Germline loops: CDR1 SNHLY, CDR2 FYNNEI. With 9 bases clipped from V and 3 bases from J, the junction kept 7 bases outside the gene matches. CDR3 length: 13 amino acids. The CDR3 loop reads CARTGATDTEAFF. The CDR3 bases are TGTGCCAGAACAGGGGCGACGGACACTGAAGCTTTCTTT.

The chain joins TRBV7-9 to TRBJ1-2; 7 nucleotides align to TRBD1. This CDR3 contains 15 residues. Germline CDR1 reads SEHNR; CDR2 reads FQNEAQ (reference sequence). Losses at the gene ends were 3 bases for V and 4 bases for J; bases not matched to a gene: 8. CDR3 sequence: CASSLDQGGFYGYTF. CDR3 nucleotide sequence: TGTGCCAGCAGCTTGGACCAGGGGGGATTCTATGGCTACACCTTC.

The gene calls are TRBV30 and TRBJ2-3, with 7 bases fitting TRBD1. The junction had 2 bases not matched to a gene; V was cut back by 1 base and J by 4 bases. The CDR3 contains 13 residues. Germline V gene data show CDR1 as GTSNPN and CDR2 as SVGIG (reference sequence). The CDR3 is CAWSEGGSDTQYF. The CDR3 nucleotides read TGTGCCTGGAGTGAAGGGGGCTCAGATACGCAGTATTTT.

On this clone: Other nucleotide sequences in the sample specify the same CDR3. This chain links TRBV7-2 with TRBJ2-2; weak D call: TRBD1 (7 bases). CDR1 and CDR2 from the germline V gene are SGHTA and FQGNSA. The CDR3 runs to 16 residues. Trimming cost V 2 bases and J 5 bases, with 15 bases left between them. CDR3 in DNA: TGTGCCAGCAGCTTATGGTCAGGGGGGCATACCGGGGAGCTGTTTTTT. The encoded protein is CASSLWSGGHTGELFF. The full variable domain, rest sourced from reference TRBV7-2 and TRBJ2-2, is GAGVSQSPSNKVTEKGKDVELRCDPISGHTALYWYRQSLGQGLEFLIYFQGNSAPDKSGLPSDRFSAERTGGSVSTLTIQRTQQEDSAVYLCASSLWSGGHTGELFFGEGSRLTVL.

This CDR3 is CASSLRTGTVTDTQYF. The CDR3 DNA sequence: TGTGCCAGCAGTTTGAGGACAGGGACAGTCACAGATACGCAGTATTTT. V usage is TRBV6-5 and J usage is TRBJ2-3, with TRBD1 identical over 8 bases. The germline V gene encodes CDR1 MNHEY and CDR2 SVGAGI. J was trimmed by 2 bases and V by 4 bases; bases with no gene match: 8. This CDR3 has 16 residues.

The chain links TRBV4-1 to TRBJ1-3; D gene uncertain. Germline V lookup: CDR1 MGHRA, CDR2 YSYEKL. V was pared by 1 base and J by 4 bases, with 5 bases between. This CDR3 spans 13 amino acids. The CDR3 DNA follows: TGCGCCAGCAGCCAAGTGGGGGGAAACACCATATATTTT. As protein: CASSQVGGNTIYF.

V usage is TRBV7-6 and J usage is TRBJ2-1, with D hard to call. CDR1 is SGHVS, CDR2 FNYEAQ, per germline. Trimming removed 1 base from V and 10 bases from J, with 14 bases in between. The CDR3 is 14 amino acids. CDR3 in amino acids: CASSLEQRYPEQFF. CDR3 nucleotide sequence: TGTGCCAGCAGCTTAGAGCAAAGGTATCCGGAGCAGTTCTTC.

This clone was observed a single time. V usage is TRBV28 and J usage is TRBJ1-4; perhaps TRBD1 as D (5 bases). V was shortened by 3 bases and J by 6 bases, with 17 bases between the two germline ends. The CDR3 sequence is 16 residues long. Germline V gene lookup returns CDR1 MDHEN and CDR2 SYDVKM. CDR3: CASSFGAQSRDEKLFF. In nucleotides, the CDR3 is TGTGCCAGCAGTTTCGGGGCCCAGTCAAGGGATGAAAAACTGTTTTTT.

The chain links TRBV7-2 to TRBJ1-6, with D unclear. CDR3 length equals 17 residues. The V gene's germline CDR1 is SGHTA and CDR2 FQGNSA. Deletions cut 0 bases from V and 7 bases from J, with 16 bases between. The CDR3 loop reads CASSLADGWVANSPLHF. The CDR3 DNA is TGTGCCAGCAGCTTAGCCGACGGCTGGGTCGCGAATTCACCCCTCCACTTT.

This rearrangement joins TRBV4-2 to TRBJ2-4; a weak D match, TRBD2 (5 bases). Per germline, CDR1 LGHNA and CDR2 YNFKEQ. CDR3 length: 16 residues. The ends were cut back, 2 bases at V and 0 bases at J, with 11 bases in the middle. The CDR3 DNA reads TGTGCCAGCAGCCAACTAGCAGGACTAGCCAAAAACATTCAGTACTTC. Its protein is CASSQLAGLAKNIQYF.

The chain recombines TRBV18 with TRBJ1-4; 8 bases agree with TRBD1. J gave up 6 bases and V 6 bases, and 9 bases lay outside the gene matches. Germline V CDR1 and CDR2: KGHSH, LQKENI. The CDR3 length is 15 residues. The CDR3 DNA follows: TGTGCCAGCTCTCTAGACAGGGGTGGTGATGAAAAACTGTTTTTT. It specifies CASSLDRGGDEKLFF.

V and J are TRBV5-4 and TRBJ1-6; tentatively, D is TRBD1 (5 bases). There are 15 residues in the CDR3. Germline V gene lookup returns CDR1 SGHNT and CDR2 YYREEE (reference sequence). Trimming pared 0 bases from V and 10 bases from J, leaving 14 bases between. The CDR3 sequence is CASSLVGQGGSPLHF. The CDR3 nucleotides read TGTGCCAGCAGCTTGGTCGGGCAGGGCGGGTCACCCCTCCACTTT.

The V call is TRBV18, the J call TRBJ1-1; the match to TRBD1 covers 8 bases. The V and J ends lost 2 bases and 2 bases, in that order; junction bases with no gene match: 10. This CDR3 is 17 amino acids long. CDR1 and CDR2 (germline): KGHSH, LQKENI. The CDR3 loop is CASSPFNSGQGNTEAFF. In nucleotides, the CDR3 is TGTGCCAGCTCACCATTCAACTCCGGACAGGGAAACACTGAAGCTTTCTTT. Full variable domain (remainder filled in from reference TRBV18 and TRBJ1-1): NAGVMQNPRHLVRRRGQEARLRCSPMKGHSHVYWYRQLPEEGLKFMVYLQKENIIDESGMPKERFSAEFPKEGPSILRIQQVVRGDSAAYFCASSPFNSGQGNTEAFFGQGTRLTVV.